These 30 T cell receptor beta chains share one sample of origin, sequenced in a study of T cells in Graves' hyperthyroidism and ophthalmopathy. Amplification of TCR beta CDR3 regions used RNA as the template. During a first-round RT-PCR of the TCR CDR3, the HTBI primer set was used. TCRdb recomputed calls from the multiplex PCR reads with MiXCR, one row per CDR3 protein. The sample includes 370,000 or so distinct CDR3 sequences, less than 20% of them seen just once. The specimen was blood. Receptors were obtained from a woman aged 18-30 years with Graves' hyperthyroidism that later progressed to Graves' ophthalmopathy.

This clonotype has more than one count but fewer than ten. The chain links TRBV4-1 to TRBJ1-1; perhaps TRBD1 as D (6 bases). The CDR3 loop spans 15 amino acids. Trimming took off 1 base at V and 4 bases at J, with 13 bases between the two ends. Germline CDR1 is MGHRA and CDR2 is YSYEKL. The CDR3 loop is CASSQVPGGGTEAFF. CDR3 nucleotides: TGCGCCAGCAGCCAAGTACCTGGAGGGGGCACTGAAGCTTTCTTT.

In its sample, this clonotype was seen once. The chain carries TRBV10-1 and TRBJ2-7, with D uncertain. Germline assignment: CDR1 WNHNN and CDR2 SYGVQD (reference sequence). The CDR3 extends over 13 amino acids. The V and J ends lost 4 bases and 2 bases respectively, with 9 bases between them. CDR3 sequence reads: CASSAVGAYEQYF. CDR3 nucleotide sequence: TGCGCCAGCAGTGCGGTGGGCGCCTACGAGCAGTACTTC.

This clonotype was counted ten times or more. The CDR3 loop is CSARPLGGRGSYEQYF. The CDR3 DNA sequence: TGCAGTGCTAGACCACTGGGGGGTCGAGGATCCTACGAGCAGTACTTC. The chain combines TRBV20-1 with TRBJ2-7; the D gene is possibly TRBD2 (6 bases). V lost 2 bases, J lost 1 base, and 18 bases lay in between. Germline V gene sequence: CDR1 DFQATT, CDR2 SNEGSKA (reference sequence). This CDR3 region has 16 residues.

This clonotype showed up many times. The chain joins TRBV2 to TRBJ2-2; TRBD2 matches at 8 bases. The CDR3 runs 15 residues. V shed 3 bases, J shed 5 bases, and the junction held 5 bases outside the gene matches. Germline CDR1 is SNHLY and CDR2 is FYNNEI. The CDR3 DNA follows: TGTGCCAGCAGTGAGGGACTAGGGAGGACCGGGGAGCTGTTTTTT. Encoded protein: CASSEGLGRTGELFF.

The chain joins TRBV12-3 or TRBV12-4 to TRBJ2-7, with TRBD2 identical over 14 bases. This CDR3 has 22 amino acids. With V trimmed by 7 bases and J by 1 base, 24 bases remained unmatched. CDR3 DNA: TGTGCCAGCAATTTCCGCCAGATACCGGGACTAGCGGGGGCCTATTCTTCCTACGAGCAGTACTTC. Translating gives CASNFRQIPGLAGAYSSYEQYF.

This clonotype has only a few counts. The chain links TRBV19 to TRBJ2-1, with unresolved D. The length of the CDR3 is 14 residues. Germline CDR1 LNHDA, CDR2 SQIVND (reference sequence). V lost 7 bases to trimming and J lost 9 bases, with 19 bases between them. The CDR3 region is CASTSKGSLGEQFF. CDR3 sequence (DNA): TGTGCCAGTACCTCAAAGGGATCCCTTGGTGAGCAGTTCTTC. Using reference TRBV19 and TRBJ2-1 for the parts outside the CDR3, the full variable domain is DGGITQSPKYLFRKEGQNVTLSCEQNLNHDAMYWYRQDPGQGLRLIYYSQIVNDFQKGDIAEGYSVSREKKESFPLTVTSAQKNPTAFYLCASTSKGSLGEQFFGPGTRLTVL.

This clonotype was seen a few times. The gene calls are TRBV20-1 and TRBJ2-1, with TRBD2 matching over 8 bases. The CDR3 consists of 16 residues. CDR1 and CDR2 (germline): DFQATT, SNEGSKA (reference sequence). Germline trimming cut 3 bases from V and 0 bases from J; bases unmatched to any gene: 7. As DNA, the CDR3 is TGCAGTGCTAGGGCGGGAGGCGGAGGCTCCTACAATGAGCAGTTCTTC. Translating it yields CSARAGGGGSYNEQFF.

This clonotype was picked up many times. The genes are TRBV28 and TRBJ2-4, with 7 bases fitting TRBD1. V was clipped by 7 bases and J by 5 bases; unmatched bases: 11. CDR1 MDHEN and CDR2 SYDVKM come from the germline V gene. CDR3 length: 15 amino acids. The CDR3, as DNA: TGTGCCAGCACTCTCGAGGGGACAGCACAAAACATTCAGTACTTC. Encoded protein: CASTLEGTAQNIQYF.

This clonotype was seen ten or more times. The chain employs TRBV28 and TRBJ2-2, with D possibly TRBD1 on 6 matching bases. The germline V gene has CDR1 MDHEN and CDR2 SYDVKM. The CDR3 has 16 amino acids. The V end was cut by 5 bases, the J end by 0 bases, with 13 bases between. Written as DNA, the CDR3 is TGTGCCAGCAGTACAGGGATTAGGACGAACACCGGGGAGCTGTTTTTT. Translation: CASSTGIRTNTGELFF.

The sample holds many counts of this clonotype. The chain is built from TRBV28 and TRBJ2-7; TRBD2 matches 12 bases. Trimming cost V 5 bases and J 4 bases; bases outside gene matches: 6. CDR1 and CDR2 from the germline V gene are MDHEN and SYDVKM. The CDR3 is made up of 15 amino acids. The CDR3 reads CASSIPSGRVYEQYF. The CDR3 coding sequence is TGTGCCAGCAGTATACCTAGCGGGAGGGTGTACGAGCAGTACTTC.

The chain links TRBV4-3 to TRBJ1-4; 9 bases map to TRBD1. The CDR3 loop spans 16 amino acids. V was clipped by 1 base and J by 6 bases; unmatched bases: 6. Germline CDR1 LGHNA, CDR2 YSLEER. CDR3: CASSQVGTGTDEKLFF. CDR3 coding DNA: TGCGCCAGCAGCCAAGTAGGGACAGGGACGGATGAAAAACTGTTTTTT.

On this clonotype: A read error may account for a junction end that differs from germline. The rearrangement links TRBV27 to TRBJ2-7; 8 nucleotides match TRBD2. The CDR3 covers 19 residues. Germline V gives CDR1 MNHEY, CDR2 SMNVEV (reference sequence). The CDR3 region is CASSNGTLGRVTSGYEQYF. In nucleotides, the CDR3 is TGCGCCAGCAGTAACGGGACGCTCGGAAGGGTTACTAGCGGATACGAGCAGTACTTC.

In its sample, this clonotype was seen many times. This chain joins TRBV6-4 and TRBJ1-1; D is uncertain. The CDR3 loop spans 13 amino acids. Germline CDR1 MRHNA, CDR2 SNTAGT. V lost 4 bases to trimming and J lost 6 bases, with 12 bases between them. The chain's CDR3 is CASSVAPLAEAFF. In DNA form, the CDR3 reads TGTGCCAGCAGTGTCGCCCCTTTGGCTGAAGCTTTCTTT.

This chain's CDR3 is CASSAVAGNTGELFF. The CDR3 nucleotides read TGTGCCAGCAGCGCAGTAGCGGGAAACACCGGGGAGCTGTTTTTT. This chain joins TRBV9 and TRBJ2-2; 8 positions agree with TRBD2. The CDR3 loop spans 15 amino acids. J lost 2 bases, V lost 3 bases, and 3 bases had no gene match. Germline values: CDR1 SGDLS, CDR2 YYNGEE.

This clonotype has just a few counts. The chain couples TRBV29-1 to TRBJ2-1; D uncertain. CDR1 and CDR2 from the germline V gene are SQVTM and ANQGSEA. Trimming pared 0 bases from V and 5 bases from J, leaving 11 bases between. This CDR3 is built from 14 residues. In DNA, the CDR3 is TGCAGCGTTGAAGACGTGGACGAGGACAATGAGCAGTTCTTC. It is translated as CSVEDVDEDNEQFF.

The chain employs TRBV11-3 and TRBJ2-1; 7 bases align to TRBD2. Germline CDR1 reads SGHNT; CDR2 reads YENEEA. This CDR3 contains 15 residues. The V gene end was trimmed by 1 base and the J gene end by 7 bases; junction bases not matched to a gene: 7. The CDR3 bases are TGTGCCAGCAGCTTAGCGAGGGAGGGCCGGAATGAGCAGTTCTTC. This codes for CASSLAREGRNEQFF.

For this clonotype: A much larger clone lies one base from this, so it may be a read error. CDR3 coding DNA: TGTGCCAGCAGGCCATTTGAAGCCATCCCCTACAGCCCCTACGAGCAGTACTTC. This translates into CASRPFEAIPYSPYEQYF. The chain employs TRBV6-1 and TRBJ2-7, with D hard to call. The CDR3 covers 18 residues. Germline CDR1 and CDR2: MNHNS and SASEGT. V was pared by 6 bases and J by 2 bases, with 26 bases between.

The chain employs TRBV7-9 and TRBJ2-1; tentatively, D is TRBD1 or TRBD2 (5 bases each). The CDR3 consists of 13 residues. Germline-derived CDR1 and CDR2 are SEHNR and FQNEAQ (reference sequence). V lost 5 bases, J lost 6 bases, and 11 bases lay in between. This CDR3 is CASSEGTLNEQFF. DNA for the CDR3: TGTGCCAGCAGCGAAGGGACGCTCAATGAGCAGTTCTTC.

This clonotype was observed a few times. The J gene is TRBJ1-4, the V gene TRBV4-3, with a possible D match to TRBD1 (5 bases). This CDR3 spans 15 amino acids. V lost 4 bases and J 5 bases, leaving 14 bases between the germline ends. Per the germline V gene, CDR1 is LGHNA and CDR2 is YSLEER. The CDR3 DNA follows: TGCGCCAGCAGCCGAGACGGACACACAAATGAAAAACTGTTTTTT. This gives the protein CASSRDGHTNEKLFF.

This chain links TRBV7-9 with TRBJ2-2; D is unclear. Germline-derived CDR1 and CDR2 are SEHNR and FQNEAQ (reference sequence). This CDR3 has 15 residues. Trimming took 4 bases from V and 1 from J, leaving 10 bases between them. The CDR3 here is CASSSKVVNTGELFF. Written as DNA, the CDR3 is TGTGCCAGCAGCTCAAAAGTAGTGAACACCGGGGAGCTGTTTTTT.

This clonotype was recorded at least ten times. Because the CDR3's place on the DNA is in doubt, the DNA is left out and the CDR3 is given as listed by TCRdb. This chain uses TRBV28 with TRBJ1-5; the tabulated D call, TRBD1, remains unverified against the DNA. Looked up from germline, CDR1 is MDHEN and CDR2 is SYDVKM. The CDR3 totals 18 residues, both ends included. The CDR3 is CASSSSGTGGRFNQPQHF.

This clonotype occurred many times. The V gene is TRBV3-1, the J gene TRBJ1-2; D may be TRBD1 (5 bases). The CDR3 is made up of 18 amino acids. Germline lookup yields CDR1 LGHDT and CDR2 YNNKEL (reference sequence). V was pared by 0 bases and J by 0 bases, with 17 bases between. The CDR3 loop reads CASSQDWGRSEANYGYTF. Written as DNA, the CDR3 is TGTGCCAGCAGCCAAGATTGGGGCAGGTCAGAAGCTAACTATGGCTACACCTTC. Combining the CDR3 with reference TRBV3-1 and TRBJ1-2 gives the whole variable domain DTAVSQTPKYLVTQMGNDKSIKCEQNLGHDTMYWYKQDSKKFLKIMFSYNNKELIINETVPNRFSPKSPDKAHLNLHINSLELGDSAVYFCASSQDWGRSEANYGYTFGSGTRLTVV.

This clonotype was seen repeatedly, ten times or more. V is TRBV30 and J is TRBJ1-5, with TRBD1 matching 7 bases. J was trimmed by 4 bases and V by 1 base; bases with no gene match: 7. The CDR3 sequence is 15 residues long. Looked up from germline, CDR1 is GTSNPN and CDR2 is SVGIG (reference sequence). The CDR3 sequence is CAWSGEGAGNQPQHF. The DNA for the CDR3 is TGTGCCTGGAGTGGAGAGGGGGCGGGAAATCAGCCCCAGCATTTT.

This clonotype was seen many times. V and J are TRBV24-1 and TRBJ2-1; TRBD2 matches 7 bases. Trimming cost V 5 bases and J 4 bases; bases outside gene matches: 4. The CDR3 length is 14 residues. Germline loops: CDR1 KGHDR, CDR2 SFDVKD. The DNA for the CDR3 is TGTGCCACCAGTGGCGCGGGAGCTTACAATGAGCAGTTCTTC. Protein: CATSGAGAYNEQFF.

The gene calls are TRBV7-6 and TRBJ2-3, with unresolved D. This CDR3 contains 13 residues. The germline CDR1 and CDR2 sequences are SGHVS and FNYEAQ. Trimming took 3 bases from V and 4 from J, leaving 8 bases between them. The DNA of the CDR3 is TGTGCCAGCAGCTTTTTGAACTCAGATACGCAGTATTTT. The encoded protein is CASSFLNSDTQYF.

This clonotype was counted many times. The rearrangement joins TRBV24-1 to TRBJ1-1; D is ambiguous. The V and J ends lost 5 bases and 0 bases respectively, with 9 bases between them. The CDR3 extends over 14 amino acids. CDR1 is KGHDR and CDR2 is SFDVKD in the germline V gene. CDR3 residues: CATSAVSLNTEAFF. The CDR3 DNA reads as TGTGCCACCAGTGCGGTTTCATTGAACACTGAAGCTTTCTTT.

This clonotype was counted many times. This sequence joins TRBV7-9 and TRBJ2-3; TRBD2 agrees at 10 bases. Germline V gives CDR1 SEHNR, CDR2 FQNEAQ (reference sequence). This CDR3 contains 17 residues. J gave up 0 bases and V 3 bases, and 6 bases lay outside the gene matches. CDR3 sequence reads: CASSFAGTSVSTDTQYF. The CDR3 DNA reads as TGTGCCAGCAGCTTTGCTGGGACTAGCGTTAGCACAGATACGCAGTATTTT.

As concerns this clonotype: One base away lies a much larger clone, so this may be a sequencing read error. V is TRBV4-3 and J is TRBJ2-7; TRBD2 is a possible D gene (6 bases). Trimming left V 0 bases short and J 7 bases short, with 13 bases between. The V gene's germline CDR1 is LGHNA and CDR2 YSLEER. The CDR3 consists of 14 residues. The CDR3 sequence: CASSQETSLYEQYF. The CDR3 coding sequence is TGCGCCAGCAGCCAAGAGACTAGTTTGTATGAGCAGTACTTC.

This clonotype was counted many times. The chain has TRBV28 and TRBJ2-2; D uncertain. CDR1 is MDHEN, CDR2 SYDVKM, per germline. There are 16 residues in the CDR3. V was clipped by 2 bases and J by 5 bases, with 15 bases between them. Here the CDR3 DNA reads TGTGCCAGCAGTTTAGGAGTAAGGTTGGGGACCGGGGAGCTGTTTTTT. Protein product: CASSLGVRLGTGELFF.

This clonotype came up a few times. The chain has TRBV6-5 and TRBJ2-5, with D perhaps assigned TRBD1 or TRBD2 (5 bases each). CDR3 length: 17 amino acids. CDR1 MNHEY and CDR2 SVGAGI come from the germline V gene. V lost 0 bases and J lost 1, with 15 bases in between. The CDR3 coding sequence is TGTGCCAGCAGTTACTCGGGACCCCGAGGAGCCCAAGAGACCCAGTACTTC. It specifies CASSYSGPRGAQETQYF.